A single T cell receptor (beta chain) is shown here with its context. What it binds is unknown. These data originate in a study of CXCR3-negative and CXCR3-positive naive CD8 T cells. The CDR3 is 16 residues long. Germline lookup yields CDR1 SEHNR and CDR2 FQNEAQ (reference sequence). Study observations and caveats: For CXCR3-positive naive cells, TRB CDR3s were more hydrophobic than those of CXCR3-negative naive cells. Each naive subset displayed comparably high diversity, whereas memory CD8+ cells displayed much lower diversity. After cryopreservation, CXCR3 expression dropped partially; most assays used fresh PBMCs.

cDNA libraries for TRB were generated by 5' RACE incorporating UMI labels. TCRdb reprocessed the 5' RACE reads, keeping one entry per CDR3 protein, no DNA. This repertoire includes 150,000 or so distinct CDR3 sequences. The receptor was derived from a human donor in good health. Some clones in this sample may be carry-over from other donors' samples. The source material was naive CXCR3- CD8+ T cells from blood. Subset indicated: CD45RO-CCR7+CD27+CD95- naive CD8+ T cells lacking CXCR3 (TNR3-). The chain couples TRBV7-9 to TRBJ1-1; as DNA is missing, the TRBD1 call by TCRdb cannot be tested. CDR3 protein: CASSYAPGQGRTEAFF.